This T cell receptor (beta chain) was captured in a study of siplizumab effects on memory and regulatory T cells. A word on this clone: The antigen is unknown.

The junction had 4 bases not matched to a gene; V was cut back by 5 bases and J by 7 bases. Per germline, CDR1 LNHDA and CDR2 SQIVND (reference sequence). The CDR3 is made up of 14 amino acids. The data were produced by immunoSEQ multiplex PCR, yet TCRdb's version contains in-frame clones alone and is incomplete. Here the sample spans fewer than 15,000 clones, 40% to 45% being singletons. The authors kept the mixed lymphocyte reaction cells in coculture at 37°C for five to six days. The V and J genes are TRBV19 and TRBJ2-1; 11 bases fit TRBD2. Sequencing was done on a sample of CFSE-low (dividing) CD4+ T cells sorted from an allogeneic mixed lymphocyte reaction. The source of this sequence is a human donor in good health; the cells came from an allogeneic mixed lymphocyte reaction. Some clones in this sample may be carry-over from other donors' samples. CDR3 coding DNA: TGTGCCAGTAGTCGGGTAGCGGGAGGGAATGAGCAGTTCTTC. Translating it yields CASSRVAGGNEQFF.